This T cell receptor (beta chain) was sequenced during a study of T cell responses to AZD1222 COVID-19 vaccine. Study-level background: Second-dose schedules of about 4 or about 12 weeks were combined.

Trimming took off 4 bases at V and 0 bases at J, with 5 bases between the two ends. The CDR3 extends over 13 amino acids. Germline values: CDR1 LGHDT, CDR2 YNNKEL (reference sequence). The table came from immunoSEQ multiplex PCR; TCRdb's copy has only in-frame clones and leaves some out. The sample consists of around 84,000 clones, 75% to 90% of them appearing once. Overall study findings and caveats: The donor cohort was predominantly white British with a female majority, and clonal diversity may have been underestimated. Two AZD1222 administrations were followed by greater Spike-specific TCR breadth and depth.

Notes on this clone: Its antigen is currently unknown.

The TCR originated in an adult in good health. The chain has TRBV3-1 (or the pseudogene TRBV3-2) and TRBJ2-3; D not resolved. This material consisted of peripheral blood, taken on day 0 of AZD1222 vaccination. The CDR3 loop is CASSLQSTDTQYF. CDR3 in DNA: TGTGCCAGCAGCCTACAAAGCACAGATACGCAGTATTTT.